The clone carrying this T cell receptor (beta chain) was observed a handful of times. Its target is unknown. The entry originates in a study of cytomegalovirus exposure and HLA in healthy donors. Overall study: In an earlier analysis, almost 120 million unique TCR beta sequences were found from about 179 million T cells. Out of 398 genotyped donors, 81% belonged to the Caucasian-associated ancestry cluster.

Use of 60 Vbeta and 13 Jbeta primers characterized the PCR. Data came from immunoSEQ multiplex PCR; TCRdb stores just in-frame clones and leaves some out. The repertoire consists of 110,000 to 150,000 clones, with roughly 84% occurring once and the leading ten covering roughly 2.7%. This CDR3 contains 14 residues. Germline CDR1 MRHNA, CDR2 SNTAGT. Trimming removed 2 bases from V and 4 bases from J; junction bases left unmatched: 0. The study, taken as a whole, reports: In vitro, three CMV-associated chains proved specific for CMV antigens. Productive rates of about 87% or about 30% were seen for most TCR beta V segments in an earlier analysis.

The specimen was PBMCs. This sequence was found in a boy younger than 10 in good health and CMV-seronegative. The chain carries TRBV6-4 and TRBJ2-2, with 8 positions matching TRBD2. CDR3: CASSDGTSTGELFF. Here the CDR3 DNA reads TGTGCCAGCAGTGACGGGACTAGCACCGGGGAGCTGTTTTTT.